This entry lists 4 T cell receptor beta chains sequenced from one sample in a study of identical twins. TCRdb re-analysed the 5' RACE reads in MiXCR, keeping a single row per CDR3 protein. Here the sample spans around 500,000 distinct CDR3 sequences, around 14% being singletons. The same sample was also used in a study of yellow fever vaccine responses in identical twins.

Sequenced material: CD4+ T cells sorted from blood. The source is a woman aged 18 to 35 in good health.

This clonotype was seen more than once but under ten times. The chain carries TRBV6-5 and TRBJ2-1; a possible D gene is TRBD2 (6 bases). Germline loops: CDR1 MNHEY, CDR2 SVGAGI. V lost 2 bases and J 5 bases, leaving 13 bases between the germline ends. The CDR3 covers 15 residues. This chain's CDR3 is CASSYRGINDNEQFF. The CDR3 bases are TGTGCCAGCAGTTACCGGGGGATAAACGACAATGAGCAGTTCTTC.

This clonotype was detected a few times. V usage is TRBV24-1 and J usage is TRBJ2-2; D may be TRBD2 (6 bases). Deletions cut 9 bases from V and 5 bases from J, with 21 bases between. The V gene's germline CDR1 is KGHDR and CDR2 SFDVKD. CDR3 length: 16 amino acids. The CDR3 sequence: CATSTAGPKGTGELFF. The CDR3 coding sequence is TGTGCCACCTCAACAGCGGGCCCGAAGGGGACCGGGGAGCTGTTTTTT.

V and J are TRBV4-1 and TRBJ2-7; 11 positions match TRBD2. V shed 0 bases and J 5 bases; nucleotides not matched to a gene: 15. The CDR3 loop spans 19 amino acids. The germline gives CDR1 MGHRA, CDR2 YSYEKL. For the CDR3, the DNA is TGCGCCAGCAGCCAAGATCGGGGACTAGCGGAGACTCTCAGGGACGAGCAGTACTTC. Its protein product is CASSQDRGLAETLRDEQYF.

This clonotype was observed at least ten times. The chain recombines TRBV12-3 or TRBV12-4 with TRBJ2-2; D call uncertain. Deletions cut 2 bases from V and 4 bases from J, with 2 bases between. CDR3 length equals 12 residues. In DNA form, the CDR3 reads TGTGCCAGCAGTTTAATCACCGGGGAGCTGTTTTTT. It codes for CASSLITGELFF.